This T cell receptor (beta chain) was recovered during a study of T cell repertoires in cytomegalovirus infection. About the research overall: Both recently identified HLA-C-restricted and well-studied HLA-B-restricted CMV epitopes were used in the study. Both a matching HLA type and CMV infection were indicated by public TCR beta signatures. Study results and caveats: The study found HLA-C-restricted CMV-specific TCR beta clonotypes dominating the ex vivo response.

CDR3 length: 16 amino acids. Trimming took 3 bases from V and 3 from J; bases not matched to a gene: 9. Germline values: CDR1 SGHAT, CDR2 FQNNGV. Concerning this clonotype itself: As yet, its antigen is unknown.

TCRdb redid the calling of the reads with MiXCR, one entry per CDR3 protein. The sample consists of fewer than 1,000,000 distinct CDR3 sequences, roughly 30% of them appearing once. This material consisted of cultured CD8+ T cells from PBMCs, taken from culture after CMV antigen stimulation. The genes are TRBV11-2 and TRBJ2-7, with 9 bases matching TRBD1. This TCR was sampled from a human donor in good health (CMV status not recorded). Some clones in this sample may be carry-over from other donors' samples. The chain's CDR3 is CASSFWPSDRGYEQYV. DNA of the CDR3: TGTGCCAGCAGCTTTTGGCCCTCGGACAGGGGCTACGAGCAGTACGTC.